The source of this T cell receptor (beta chain) is a study of T cells in Graves' hyperthyroidism and ophthalmopathy. About the study: Sampling of peripheral blood happened at initial diagnosis, prior to any treatment.

Study-level findings and limits: Most thyroid clonotypes expanded above 0.001 were also detected in blood.

Ophthalmopathy patients had Clinical Activity Score at least 3, NOSPECS grade at least 4, duration under 3 months. This clonotype was recorded at least ten times. Its specificity is not known. Amplification of TCR beta CDR3 regions was performed using RNA transcripts as template. The study used the HTBI primer set for a first-round RT-PCR of the TCR CDR3. A single record per CDR3 protein comes from TCRdb applying MiXCR to the multiplex PCR reads. The table shows a few hundred thousand distinct CDR3 sequences, with 18% occurring only once. The clonotype comes from a man between 18 and 29 years old with Graves' ophthalmopathy. Sequences were obtained from blood.

For the CDR3, the DNA is TGTGCCAGTTACAGGGACATCGTCACTGAAAAACTGTTTTTT. It codes for CASYRDIVTEKLFF. This chain connects TRBV2 to TRBJ1-4; D perhaps matches TRBD1 (6 bases). The CDR3 has 14 amino acids. V shed 9 bases and J shed 7 bases, with 18 bases lying between them. Germline CDR1 SNHLY, CDR2 FYNNEI.